Listed below are T cell receptor beta chains from one sample, sequenced in a study of T cell repertoires in cytomegalovirus infection. TCRdb called the reads again in MiXCR, with one record for every CDR3 protein. The repertoire includes about 530,000 distinct CDR3 sequences, about 30% of them detected once, and roughly 13% sits in the top ten. The sample consisted of PBMCs. These receptors came from a human donor in good health (CMV status not recorded). Some clones in this sample may be carry-over from other donors' samples. The CDR3 runs from the conserved cysteine through the conserved F or W. A D gene is named only where the DNA matches it firmly. Only part of the rows carry a size: once, few, many, or a class if the clone is expanded.

CDR3nt: TGTGCCAGCAGCTTGGAGAGGTATGAGCAGTTCTTC
CDR3aa: CASSLERYEQFF
v_gene: TRBV5-4
j_gene: TRBJ2-1
abundance: few
d_gene: .

CDR3nt: TGTGCCAGCAGCCTATACAGGGCCACCGGGGAGCTGTTTTTT
CDR3aa: CASSLYRATGELFF
v_gene: TRBV11-1
j_gene: TRBJ2-2
abundance: .
d_gene: .

CDR3nt: TGTGCCAGCAGCTTGAACTCCGGGACGCCCGGCTCTTTC
CDR3aa: CASSLNSGTPGSF
v_gene: TRBV7-2
j_gene: TRBJ2-6
abundance: few
d_gene: .

CDR3nt: TGCAGTGCTAGAGGGGACAGGGGGCCAGACGAGCAGTACTTC
CDR3aa: CSARGDRGPDEQYF
v_gene: TRBV20-1
j_gene: TRBJ2-7
abundance: .
d_gene: TRBD1

CDR3nt: TGTGCCAGCAGTGAGGGTGGAGGGCAGGGTACGCACATTCAGTACTTC
CDR3aa: CASSEGGGQGTHIQYF
v_gene: TRBV6-1
j_gene: TRBJ2-4
abundance: few
d_gene: .

CDR3nt: TGCAGTGCTAGAGAGGGAGGGCCCAATGAGCAGTTCTTC
CDR3aa: CSAREGGPNEQFF
v_gene: TRBV20-1
j_gene: TRBJ2-1
abundance: few
d_gene: TRBD2

CDR3nt: TGTGCCAGCAGCTTTCCGGGGGAGGACTATGGCTACACCTTC
CDR3aa: CASSFPGEDYGYTF
v_gene: TRBV7-9
j_gene: TRBJ1-2
abundance: few
d_gene: .

CDR3nt: TGCGCCAGCAGCCCCCCGGCAGGGGGGCTGGGCAATCAGCCCCAGCATTTT
CDR3aa: CASSPPAGGLGNQPQHF
v_gene: TRBV10-2
j_gene: TRBJ1-5
abundance: .
d_gene: TRBD1

CDR3nt: TGTGCCAGCAGCAAGACAGGGTTTGATGGCTACACCTTC
CDR3aa: CASSKTGFDGYTF
v_gene: TRBV7-2
j_gene: TRBJ1-2
abundance: .
d_gene: TRBD1

CDR3nt: TGTGCCAGCAGTGAGTCCGGGCAGGGGACCCAGTACTTC
CDR3aa: CASSESGQGTQYF
v_gene: TRBV2
j_gene: TRBJ2-5
abundance: .
d_gene: .

CDR3nt: TGTGCCGGTGGACTAGCGGGGGCCAATGAGCAGTTCTTC
CDR3aa: CAGGLAGANEQFF
v_gene: TRBV5-3
j_gene: TRBJ2-1
abundance: .
d_gene: TRBD2

CDR3nt: TGCGCCAGCAGCCAAGATCCTAGGGGGGATGGCTACACCTTC
CDR3aa: CASSQDPRGDGYTF
v_gene: TRBV4-1
j_gene: TRBJ1-2
abundance: few
d_gene: .

CDR3nt: TGTGCCAGCAGCCCAGGGACAGGGCGCACAGATACGCAGTATTTT
CDR3aa: CASSPGTGRTDTQYF
v_gene: TRBV7-3
j_gene: TRBJ2-3
abundance: many
d_gene: TRBD1

CDR3nt: TGTGCCAGCAGCCAGTTGGGGGAAAAACTGTTTTTT
CDR3aa: CASSQLGEKLFF
v_gene: TRBV7-9
j_gene: TRBJ1-4
abundance: many
d_gene: .

CDR3nt: TGTGCCAGCAGCGTAGGGGGTACCACTGAAGCTTTCTTT
CDR3aa: CASSVGGTTEAFF
v_gene: TRBV7-2
j_gene: TRBJ1-1
abundance: many
d_gene: .

CDR3nt: TGTGCCAGTAGTATAGAGGGGACATTCTACAATGAGCAGTTCTTC
CDR3aa: CASSIEGTFYNEQFF
v_gene: TRBV19
j_gene: TRBJ2-1
abundance: .
d_gene: .

CDR3nt: TGCGCCAGCAGCCCGGGACCACTCATGAACACTGAAGCTTTCTTT
CDR3aa: CASSPGPLMNTEAFF
v_gene: TRBV4-1
j_gene: TRBJ1-1
abundance: .
d_gene: .

CDR3nt: TGTGCCAGCAGCCAAGATGTAGCTCTCGAGCAGTTCTTC
CDR3aa: CASSQDVALEQFF
v_gene: TRBV3-1
j_gene: TRBJ2-1
abundance: .
d_gene: .

CDR3nt: TGTGCCAGCAGCTTAGTAGCGGCCACCGGGGAGCTGTTTTTT
CDR3aa: CASSLVAATGELFF
v_gene: TRBV7-2
j_gene: TRBJ2-2
abundance: many
d_gene: .

CDR3nt: TGTGCCAGCAGTTACGATGTGGGACAGGGGGTATACGAGCAGTACTTC
CDR3aa: CASSYDVGQGVYEQYF
v_gene: TRBV6-5
j_gene: TRBJ2-7
abundance: many
d_gene: TRBD1

CDR3nt: TGTGCCAGCAGCTTAGAGATGGGGCAACAGGGGGCATATGAGCAGTTCTTC
CDR3aa: CASSLEMGQQGAYEQFF
v_gene: TRBV11-3
j_gene: TRBJ2-1
abundance: .
d_gene: TRBD1

CDR3nt: TGTGCCAGCAGCCCGACGACAGGGCGGGGAGCTTTCTTT
CDR3aa: CASSPTTGRGAFF
v_gene: TRBV5-6
j_gene: TRBJ1-1
abundance: few
d_gene: TRBD1

CDR3nt: TGTGCCAGCAGTCCCGACTCGGGGGGGGCCTTGGCTACGGCCAAAAACATTCAGTACTTC
CDR3aa: CASSPDSGGALATAKNIQYF
v_gene: TRBV12-3/TRBV12-4
j_gene: TRBJ2-4
abundance: few
d_gene: TRBD2

CDR3nt: TGTGCCAGCAGACGATTCACAGGGCTTGCAGCTTTCTTT
CDR3aa: CASRRFTGLAAFF
v_gene: TRBV27
j_gene: TRBJ1-1
abundance: .
d_gene: .

CDR3nt: TGTAGTGCTTACGGGGGCGCGAACACCGGGGAGCTGTTTTTT
CDR3aa: CSAYGGANTGELFF
v_gene: TRBV20-1
j_gene: TRBJ2-2
abundance: .
d_gene: .

CDR3nt: TGTGCCAGCAGCTTAGATCATGTGACAGGGTTGGCCGGGGAGCTGTTTTTT
CDR3aa: CASSLDHVTGLAGELFF
v_gene: TRBV11-2
j_gene: TRBJ2-2
abundance: few
d_gene: TRBD1

CDR3nt: TGTGCCAGCAGCCCACGCAGGGGGCGGGGAGAGACCCAGTACTTC
CDR3aa: CASSPRRGRGETQYF
v_gene: TRBV11-2
j_gene: TRBJ2-5
abundance: few
d_gene: TRBD1

CDR3nt: TGTGCCAGCAGCTTAGTTGGGTCATTGGGGGGACAGGAGACCCAGTACTTC
CDR3aa: CASSLVGSLGGQETQYF
v_gene: TRBV11-2
j_gene: TRBJ2-5
abundance: .
d_gene: .

CDR3nt: TGTGCCAGCAGCCCCGGTCGCACCCTTAATGAAAAACTGTTTTTT
CDR3aa: CASSPGRTLNEKLFF
v_gene: TRBV11-2
j_gene: TRBJ1-4
abundance: once
d_gene: .

CDR3nt: TGCAGCGGGGTTATAGCGGCAGATACGCAGTATTTT
CDR3aa: CSGVIAADTQYF
v_gene: TRBV29-1
j_gene: TRBJ2-3
abundance: .
d_gene: .

CDR3nt: TGTGCCAGTAGCAGGGAGAGAACTGAAGCTTTCTTT
CDR3aa: CASSRERTEAFF
v_gene: TRBV19
j_gene: TRBJ1-1
abundance: .
d_gene: .

CDR3nt: TGTGCCAGCAGTCGGACAGGGGCGGACGAGCAGTACTTC
CDR3aa: CASSRTGADEQYF
v_gene: TRBV7-2
j_gene: TRBJ2-7
abundance: .
d_gene: TRBD1

CDR3nt: TGTGCCAGCAGTTCAGGGGCCCAAGAGACCCAGTACTTC
CDR3aa: CASSSGAQETQYF
v_gene: TRBV2
j_gene: TRBJ2-5
abundance: many
d_gene: .

CDR3nt: TGTGCCAGCAGCTTAGATATGGGGGGACTGGGCACAGATACGCAGTATTTT
CDR3aa: CASSLDMGGLGTDTQYF
v_gene: TRBV11-2
j_gene: TRBJ2-3
abundance: .
d_gene: .

CDR3nt: TGTGCCAGCACTACAGGGGTTGGATTTGAAGCTTTCTTT
CDR3aa: CASTTGVGFEAFF
v_gene: TRBV6-2/TRBV6-3
j_gene: TRBJ1-1
abundance: .
d_gene: TRBD1

CDR3nt: TGTGCCAGCAGCGCATCAGGGGGGGGAGGTTCACCCCTCCACTTT
CDR3aa: CASSASGGGGSPLHF
v_gene: TRBV7-4
j_gene: TRBJ1-6
abundance: .
d_gene: TRBD1

CDR3nt: TGTGCCAGCAGCGGACTAGCGGGAGGTGGGACAGATACGCAGTATTTT
CDR3aa: CASSGLAGGGTDTQYF
v_gene: TRBV12-3/TRBV12-4
j_gene: TRBJ2-3
abundance: .
d_gene: TRBD2

CDR3nt: TGTGCCAGCAGCCTCTCGGGGGCGGGAGGAGTCTACAATGAGCAGTTCTTC
CDR3aa: CASSLSGAGGVYNEQFF
v_gene: TRBV7-2
j_gene: TRBJ2-1
abundance: .
d_gene: TRBD2

CDR3nt: TGCGCCAGCAGCCAAGATATTGGGGCCAGGGGGACCTCCTACGAGCAGTACTTC
CDR3aa: CASSQDIGARGTSYEQYF
v_gene: TRBV4-3
j_gene: TRBJ2-7
abundance: few
d_gene: TRBD1

CDR3nt: TGTGCCAGCACCCTAGATACTAACTATGGCTACACCTTC
CDR3aa: CASTLDTNYGYTF
v_gene: TRBV7-2
j_gene: TRBJ1-2
abundance: .
d_gene: .

CDR3nt: TGTGCCAGCAGCTTACAGGTTCTTAATGAAAAACTGTTTTTT
CDR3aa: CASSLQVLNEKLFF
v_gene: TRBV7-6
j_gene: TRBJ1-4
abundance: many
d_gene: .

CDR3nt: TGTGCCAGCAGTTTTAAAGCTAACTATGGCTACACCTTC
CDR3aa: CASSFKANYGYTF
v_gene: TRBV27
j_gene: TRBJ1-2
abundance: few
d_gene: .

CDR3nt: TGTGCCAGCAGTCAAGTCCAGGGGGGACCGAACACTGAAGCTTTCTTT
CDR3aa: CASSQVQGGPNTEAFF
v_gene: TRBV7-9
j_gene: TRBJ1-1
abundance: .
d_gene: TRBD1

CDR3nt: TGTGCCAGCAGCGCCCTCGACAGCCTTGGTGAAAAACTGTTTTTT
CDR3aa: CASSALDSLGEKLFF
v_gene: TRBV7-8
j_gene: TRBJ1-4
abundance: .
d_gene: .

CDR3nt: TGTGCCAGCTCACCATGGAAGGACAGGCCAGGAGGCTACACCTTC
CDR3aa: CASSPWKDRPGGYTF
v_gene: TRBV18
j_gene: TRBJ1-2
abundance: .
d_gene: TRBD1

CDR3nt: TGTGCCAGCAGCTTATGGTTGGAGGGCCTTAGCTCTGGGGCCAACGTCCTGACTTTC
CDR3aa: CASSLWLEGLSSGANVLTF
v_gene: TRBV5-6
j_gene: TRBJ2-6
abundance: .
d_gene: .

CDR3nt: TGTGCCACCAGTGACCCCAGGTCCCTAGCGGGAGGGCCGGAGCAGTTCTTC
CDR3aa: CATSDPRSLAGGPEQFF
v_gene: TRBV24-1
j_gene: TRBJ2-1
abundance: few
d_gene: TRBD2

CDR3nt: TGTGCCAGCTCACCGTCGGTGACAGGGATAACTGAAGCTTTCTTT
CDR3aa: CASSPSVTGITEAFF
v_gene: TRBV18
j_gene: TRBJ1-1
abundance: .
d_gene: TRBD1

CDR3nt: TGTGCCAGCAGAACGGCTAGGAGCAGCCTTGAAGATGAAGCTTTCTTT
CDR3aa: CASRTARSSLEDEAFF
v_gene: TRBV6-2/TRBV6-3
j_gene: TRBJ1-1
abundance: few
d_gene: .

CDR3nt: TGTGCCAGCAGTTACCCCGGGGGGACCCAGTACTTC
CDR3aa: CASSYPGGTQYF
v_gene: TRBV6-2/TRBV6-3
j_gene: TRBJ2-5
abundance: .
d_gene: .

CDR3nt: TGTGCCAGCAGCACCATCCGGCCAACTAATGAAAAACTGTTTTTT
CDR3aa: CASSTIRPTNEKLFF
v_gene: TRBV7-3
j_gene: TRBJ1-4
abundance: many
d_gene: .

CDR3nt: TGTGCTAGTGGTTGGACAGGGGGCGGTTCACCCCTCCACTTT
CDR3aa: CASGWTGGGSPLHF
v_gene: TRBV12-5
j_gene: TRBJ1-6
abundance: few
d_gene: TRBD1

CDR3nt: TGTGCCAGCAGTGAAGGGGACACCCTGGGGAGGCCCCAGCATTTT
CDR3aa: CASSEGDTLGRPQHF
v_gene: TRBV2
j_gene: TRBJ1-5
abundance: .
d_gene: .

CDR3nt: TGTGCCAGTAGACCCGGGGCGGGTTCCTACGAGCAGTACTTC
CDR3aa: CASRPGAGSYEQYF
v_gene: TRBV19
j_gene: TRBJ2-7
abundance: .
d_gene: .

CDR3nt: TGTGCCAGCAGTTACTCAGCGGGAGAGATAGATACGCAGTATTTT
CDR3aa: CASSYSAGEIDTQYF
v_gene: TRBV6-2/TRBV6-3
j_gene: TRBJ2-3
abundance: .
d_gene: TRBD2

CDR3nt: TGTGCCAGCAGCTTAGGAGCGAGTAGCGGGAGTACCTCCTACAATGAGCAGTTCTTC
CDR3aa: CASSLGASSGSTSYNEQFF
v_gene: TRBV7-2
j_gene: TRBJ2-1
abundance: .
d_gene: TRBD2

CDR3nt: TGTGCCAGCAGCCCCCTACCGGCCGGGGTCGGTGAAAAACTGTTTTTT
CDR3aa: CASSPLPAGVGEKLFF
v_gene: TRBV4-2
j_gene: TRBJ1-4
abundance: .
d_gene: .

CDR3nt: TGTGCCACCAAGGCGGAGGGGATGGGAACTGAAGCTTTCTTT
CDR3aa: CATKAEGMGTEAFF
v_gene: TRBV10-3
j_gene: TRBJ1-1
abundance: few
d_gene: .

CDR3nt: TGTGCCACCCGAGCCCTTGTCCCCCCCTACGAGCAGTACTTC
CDR3aa: CATRALVPPYEQYF
v_gene: TRBV6-5
j_gene: TRBJ2-7
abundance: .
d_gene: .

CDR3nt: TGTGCCAGCAGCCAAAGGCAAAGCTCCTATAATTCACCCCTCCACTTT
CDR3aa: CASSQRQSSYNSPLHF
v_gene: TRBV14
j_gene: TRBJ1-6
abundance: .
d_gene: .